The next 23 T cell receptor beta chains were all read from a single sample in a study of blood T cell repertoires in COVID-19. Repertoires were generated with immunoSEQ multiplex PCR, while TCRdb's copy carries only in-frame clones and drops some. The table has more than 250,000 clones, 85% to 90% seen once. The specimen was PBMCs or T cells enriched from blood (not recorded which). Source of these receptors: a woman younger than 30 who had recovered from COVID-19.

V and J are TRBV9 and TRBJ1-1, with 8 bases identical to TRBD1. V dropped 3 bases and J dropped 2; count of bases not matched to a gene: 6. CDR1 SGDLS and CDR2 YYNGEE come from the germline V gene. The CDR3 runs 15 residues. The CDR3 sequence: CASSALGTGNTEAFF. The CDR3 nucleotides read TGTGCCAGCAGCGCACTCGGGACAGGCAACACTGAAGCTTTCTTT.

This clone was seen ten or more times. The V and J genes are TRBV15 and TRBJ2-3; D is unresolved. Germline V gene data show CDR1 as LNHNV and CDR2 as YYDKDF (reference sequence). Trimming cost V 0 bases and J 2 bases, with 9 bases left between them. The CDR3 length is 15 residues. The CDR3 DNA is TGTGCCACCAGCAGAGATCCCAAATTCACAGATACGCAGTATTTT. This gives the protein CATSRDPKFTDTQYF.

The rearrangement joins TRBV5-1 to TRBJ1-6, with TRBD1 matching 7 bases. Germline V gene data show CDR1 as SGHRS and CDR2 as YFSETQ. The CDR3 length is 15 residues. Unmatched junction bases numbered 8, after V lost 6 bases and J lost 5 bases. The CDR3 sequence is CASTVEGAHNSPLHF. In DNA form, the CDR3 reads TGCGCCAGCACAGTCGAGGGGGCGCATAATTCACCCCTCCACTTT.

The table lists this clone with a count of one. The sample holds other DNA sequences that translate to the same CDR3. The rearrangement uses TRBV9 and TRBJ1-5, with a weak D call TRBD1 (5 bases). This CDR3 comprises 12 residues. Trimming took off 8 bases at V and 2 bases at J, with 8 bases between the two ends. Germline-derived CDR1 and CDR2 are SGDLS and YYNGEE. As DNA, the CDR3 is TGTGCCAGTTCCAGGGGCAATCAGCCCCAGCATTTT. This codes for CASSRGNQPQHF.

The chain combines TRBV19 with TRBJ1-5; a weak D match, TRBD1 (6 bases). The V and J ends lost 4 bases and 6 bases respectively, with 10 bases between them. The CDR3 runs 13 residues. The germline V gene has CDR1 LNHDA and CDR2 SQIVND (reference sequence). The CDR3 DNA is TGTGCCAGTAGTAAGAGGGACACTCAGCCCCAGCATTTT. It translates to CASSKRDTQPQHF.

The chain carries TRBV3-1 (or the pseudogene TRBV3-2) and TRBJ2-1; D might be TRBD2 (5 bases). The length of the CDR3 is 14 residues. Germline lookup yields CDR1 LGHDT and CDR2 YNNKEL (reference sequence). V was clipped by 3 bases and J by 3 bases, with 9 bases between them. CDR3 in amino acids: CASSHATSYNEQFF. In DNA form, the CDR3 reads TGTGCCAGCAGCCACGCTACTAGCTACAATGAGCAGTTCTTC.

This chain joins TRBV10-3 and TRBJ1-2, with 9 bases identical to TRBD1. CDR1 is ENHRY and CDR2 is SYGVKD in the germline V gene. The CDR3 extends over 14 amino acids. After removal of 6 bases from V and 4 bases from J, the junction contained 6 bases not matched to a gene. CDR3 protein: CAIRPGTGSYGYTF. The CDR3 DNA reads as TGTGCCATCAGGCCCGGGACAGGGTCCTATGGCTACACCTTC.

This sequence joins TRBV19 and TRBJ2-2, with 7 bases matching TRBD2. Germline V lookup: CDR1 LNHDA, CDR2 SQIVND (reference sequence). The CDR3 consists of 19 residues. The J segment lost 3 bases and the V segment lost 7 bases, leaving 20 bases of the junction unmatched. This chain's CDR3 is CASNTQRGEIRGDTGELFF. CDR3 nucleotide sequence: TGTGCCAGTAACACACAACGGGGGGAGATTCGTGGGGACACCGGGGAGCTGTTTTTT. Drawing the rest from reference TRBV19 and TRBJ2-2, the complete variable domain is DGGITQSPKYLFRKEGQNVTLSCEQNLNHDAMYWYRQDPGQGLRLIYYSQIVNDFQKGDIAEGYSVSREKKESFPLTVTSAQKNPTAFYLCASNTQRGEIRGDTGELFFGEGSRLTVL.

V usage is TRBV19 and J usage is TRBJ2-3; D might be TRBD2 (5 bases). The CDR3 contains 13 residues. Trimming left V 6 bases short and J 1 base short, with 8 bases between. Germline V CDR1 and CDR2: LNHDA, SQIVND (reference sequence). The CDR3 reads CASSGVGTDTQYF. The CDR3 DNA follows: TGTGCCAGTAGCGGGGTCGGCACAGATACGCAGTATTTT.

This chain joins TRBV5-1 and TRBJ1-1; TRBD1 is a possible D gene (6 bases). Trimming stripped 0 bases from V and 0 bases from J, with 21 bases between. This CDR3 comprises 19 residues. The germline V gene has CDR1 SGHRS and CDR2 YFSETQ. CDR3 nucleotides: TGCGCCAGCAGCTTGGGGGGAACAGGGTTTACCGTCATGAACACTGAAGCTTTCTTT. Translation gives CASSLGGTGFTVMNTEAFF. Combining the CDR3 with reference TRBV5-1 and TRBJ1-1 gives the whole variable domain KAGVTQTPRYLIKTRGQQVTLSCSPISGHRSVSWYQQTPGQGLQFLFEYFSETQRNKGNFPGRFSGRQFSNSRSEMNVSTLELGDSALYLCASSLGGTGFTVMNTEAFFGQGTRLTVV.

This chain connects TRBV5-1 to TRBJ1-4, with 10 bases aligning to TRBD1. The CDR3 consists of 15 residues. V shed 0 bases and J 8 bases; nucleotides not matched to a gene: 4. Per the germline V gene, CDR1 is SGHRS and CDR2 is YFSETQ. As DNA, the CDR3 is TGCGCCAGCAGCTTGGTGGGGACAGGGGAAGAAAAACTGTTTTTT. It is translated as CASSLVGTGEEKLFF.

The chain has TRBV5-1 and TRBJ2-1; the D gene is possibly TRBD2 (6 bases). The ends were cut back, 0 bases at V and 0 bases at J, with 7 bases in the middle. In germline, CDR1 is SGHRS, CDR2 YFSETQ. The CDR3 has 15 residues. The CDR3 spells CASSLEGGSYNEQFF. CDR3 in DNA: TGCGCCAGCAGCTTGGAGGGAGGCTCCTACAATGAGCAGTTCTTC.

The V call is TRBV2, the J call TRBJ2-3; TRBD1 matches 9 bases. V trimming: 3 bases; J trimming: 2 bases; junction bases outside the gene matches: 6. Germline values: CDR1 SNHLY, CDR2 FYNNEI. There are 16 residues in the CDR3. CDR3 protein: CASSEHGTGNTDTQYF. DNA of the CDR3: TGTGCCAGCAGTGAGCATGGGACAGGGAACACAGATACGCAGTATTTT.

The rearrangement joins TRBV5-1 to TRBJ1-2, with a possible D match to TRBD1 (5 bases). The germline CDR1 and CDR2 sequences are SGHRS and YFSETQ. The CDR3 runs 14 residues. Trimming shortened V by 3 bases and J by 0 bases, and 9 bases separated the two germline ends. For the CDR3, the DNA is TGCGCCAGCAGCTCTGGACAACCTAACTATGGCTACACCTTC. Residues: CASSSGQPNYGYTF.

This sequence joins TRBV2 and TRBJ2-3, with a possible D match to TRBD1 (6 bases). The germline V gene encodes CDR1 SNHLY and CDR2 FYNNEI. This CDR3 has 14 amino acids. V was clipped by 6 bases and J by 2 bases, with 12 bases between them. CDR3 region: CASRYDRNTDTQYF. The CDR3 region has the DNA TGTGCCAGCAGGTACGACAGGAACACAGATACGCAGTATTTT.

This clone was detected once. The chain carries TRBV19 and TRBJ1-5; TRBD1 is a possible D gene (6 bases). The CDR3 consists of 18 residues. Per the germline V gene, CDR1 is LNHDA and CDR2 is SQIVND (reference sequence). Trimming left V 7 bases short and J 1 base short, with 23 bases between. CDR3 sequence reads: CASKPYLRDTQSNQPQHF. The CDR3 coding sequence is TGTGCCAGTAAGCCCTACCTCCGGGACACCCAAAGCAATCAGCCCCAGCATTTT. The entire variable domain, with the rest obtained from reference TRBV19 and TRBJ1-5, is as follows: DGGITQSPKYLFRKEGQNVTLSCEQNLNHDAMYWYRQDPGQGLRLIYYSQIVNDFQKGDIAEGYSVSREKKESFPLTVTSAQKNPTAFYLCASKPYLRDTQSNQPQHFGDGTRLSIL.

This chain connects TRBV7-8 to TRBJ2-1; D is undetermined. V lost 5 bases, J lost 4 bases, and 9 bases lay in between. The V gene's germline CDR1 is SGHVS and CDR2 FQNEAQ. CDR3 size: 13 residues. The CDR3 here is CASSLDAYNEQFF. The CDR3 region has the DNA TGTGCCAGCAGCCTAGACGCGTACAATGAGCAGTTCTTC.

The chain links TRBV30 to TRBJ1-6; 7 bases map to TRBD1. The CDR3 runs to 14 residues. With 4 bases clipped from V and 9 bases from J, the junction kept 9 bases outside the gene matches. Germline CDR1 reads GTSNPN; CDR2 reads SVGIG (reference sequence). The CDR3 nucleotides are TGTGCCTGGACAAGGCAGGGGGTGGGTTCACCCCTCCACTTT. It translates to CAWTRQGVGSPLHF.

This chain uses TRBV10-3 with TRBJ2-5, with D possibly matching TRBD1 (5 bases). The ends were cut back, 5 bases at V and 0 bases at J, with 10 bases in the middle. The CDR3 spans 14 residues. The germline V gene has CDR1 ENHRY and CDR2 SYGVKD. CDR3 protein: CAISQQEYQETQYF. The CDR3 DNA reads TGTGCCATCAGTCAACAGGAGTACCAAGAGACCCAGTACTTC.

This CDR3 is CASSLESSGIPYEQYF. The CDR3 DNA follows: TGTGCCAGCAGCTTAGAGAGTAGCGGTATACCCTACGAGCAGTACTTC. The chain uses TRBV11-2 and TRBJ2-7, with a possible D match to TRBD2 (6 bases). The V gene's germline CDR1 is SGHAT and CDR2 FQNNGV. V was trimmed by 0 bases and J by 2 bases, leaving 14 bases between them. The CDR3 contains 16 residues.

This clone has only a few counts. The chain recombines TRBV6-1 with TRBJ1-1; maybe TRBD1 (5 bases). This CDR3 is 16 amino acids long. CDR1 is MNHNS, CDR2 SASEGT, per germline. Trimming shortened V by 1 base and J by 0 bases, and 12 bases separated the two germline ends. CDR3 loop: CASSEGTGHMNTEAFF. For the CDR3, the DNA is TGTGCCAGCAGTGAAGGCACCGGACACATGAACACTGAAGCTTTCTTT.

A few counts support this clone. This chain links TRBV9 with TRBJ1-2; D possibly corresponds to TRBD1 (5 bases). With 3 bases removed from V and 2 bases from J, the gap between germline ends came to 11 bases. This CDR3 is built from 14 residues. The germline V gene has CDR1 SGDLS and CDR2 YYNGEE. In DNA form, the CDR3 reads TGTGCCAGCAGCGCGGGGGGTTCCAACTATGGCTACACCTTC. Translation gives CASSAGGSNYGYTF.

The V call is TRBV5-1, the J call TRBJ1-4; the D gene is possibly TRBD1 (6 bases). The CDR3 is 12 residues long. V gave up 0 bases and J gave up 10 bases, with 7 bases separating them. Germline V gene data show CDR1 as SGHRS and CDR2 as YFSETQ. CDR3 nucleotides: TGCGCCAGCAGCTTGGAAGGGGGAAAACTGTTTTTT. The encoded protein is CASSLEGGKLFF.